This T cell receptor (beta chain) was captured in a study of OX40 agonist ivuxolimab in advanced cancers. Study context: Of the patients, three showed partial responses, one with hepatocellular carcinoma and two with cutaneous melanoma.

Blood samples were obtained at baseline, cycle 4 day 1, and cycle 7 day 1. The CDR3 runs to 13 residues. With V trimmed by 5 bases and J by 9 bases, 5 bases remained unmatched. Per germline, CDR1 SGHTA and CDR2 FQGNSA. The method was immunoSEQ multiplex PCR; TCRdb's version includes in-frame clones alone and lacks a portion of them. The repertoire holds tens of thousands of clones, with less than 90% as singletons. Here the sequenced sample was CD4+ or CD8+ T cells sorted from blood, taken in a trial of the OX40 agonist ivuxolimab. V gene TRBV7-2 combines with J gene TRBJ2-7, with TRBD2 identical over 12 bases. This clonotype originated in an adult with an advanced solid tumor such as melanoma, head and neck, liver or kidney cancer. The DNA of the CDR3 is TGTGCCAGCAGCGCACTAGCGGGGGGAGTGCAGTACTTC. It codes for CASSALAGGVQYF.